The count of the clone carrying this TCR beta chain is one. Its antigen is not known. Every subset's genomic DNA went evenly onto several immunoSEQ plates. Assay: immunoSEQ multiplex PCR; the TCRdb copy retains only in-frame clones and omits some. Among roughly 1,000,000 clones listed, around 78% were seen once. This record comes from a study of shared clonotypes between healthy human individuals. Whole-study findings and limits: What rarefaction showed was incomplete sorted-subset sequencing despite large depth.

Trimming left V 3 bases short and J 1 base short, with 18 bases between. Per the germline V gene, CDR1 is SNHLY and CDR2 is FYNNEI. CDR3 length equals 17 residues. This clonotype originated in a young man in good health. Some clones in this sample may be carry-over from other donors' samples. The sequenced material came from memory CD4+ T cells from PBMCs. Subset: CD45RA-negative fraction. This sequence joins TRBV2 and TRBJ1-1; D is perhaps TRBD1 (6 bases). CDR3 coding DNA: TGTGCCAGCAGTGATTCTAGTGCCGGGACAAAGAACACTGAAGCTTTCTTT. Translating it yields CASSDSSAGTKNTEAFF.